One T cell receptor beta chain is described in this entry. The sample originates from a study of shared clonotypes between healthy human individuals. A deep-level run was used for the assay. Among the unsorted PBMC samples, replicate PCRs used around 270 ng DNA, approximately 30,000 T cell genomes. Clones were sequenced by immunoSEQ multiplex PCR, and TCRdb holds only the in-frame ones, with some missing. The top ten clones hold 13% of a sample with 450,000 to 600,000 clones, roughly 78% of them seen once. Adults of Caucasian background living in Nashville, Tennessee made up all donors. CDR3 length: 14 residues. V was cut by 6 bases and J by 5 bases, with 17 bases left in between. Germline-derived CDR1 and CDR2 are LNHDA and SQIVND (reference sequence).

V gene TRBV19 combines with J gene TRBJ2-7, with D perhaps TRBD1 or TRBD2 (5 bases each). This TCR came from a woman aged 40 to 50 in good health. Some clones in this sample may be carry-over from other donors' samples. Source material: PBMCs. In DNA form, the CDR3 reads TGTGCCAGTAGCACAGCCCGCCGGGGCAACGAGCAGTACTTC. The encoded protein is CASSTARRGNEQYF.